This is a list of T cell receptor beta chains from one sample in a study of blood T cell repertoires in COVID-19. The assay was immunoSEQ multiplex PCR, and TCRdb's table has in-frame clones only and misses some. The sample includes about 160,000 clones, roughly 80% of them seen just once. The specimen sequenced was peripheral blood. Receptor source: a man between 65 and 79 years old with acute or convalescent COVID-19. The CDR3 runs from the conserved cysteine through the conserved F or W. D genes are given only for firm matches. Clone size is stated in some rows and not others, as once, few, many or a class when expanded.

len: 14
v_gene: TRBV5-1
j_gene: TRBJ1-5
d_gene: TRBD1
abundance: NA
CDR3nt: TGCGCCAGCAGCTTGGGGGTGTCAGGGGGGCCCCAGCATTTT
CDR3aa: CASSLGVSGGPQHF

len: 16
v_gene: TRBV27
j_gene: TRBJ2-3
d_gene: TRBD1
abundance: few
CDR3nt: TGTGCCAGCAGCCCATCCGGGACAGTAGGGACAGATACGCAGTATTTT
CDR3aa: CASSPSGTVGTDTQYF

len: 14
v_gene: TRBV12-5
j_gene: TRBJ1-2
d_gene: NA
abundance: NA
CDR3nt: TGTGCTAGTGGTTTGGCCGGGGGTAACTATGGCTACACCTTC
CDR3aa: CASGLAGGNYGYTF

len: 14
v_gene: TRBV15
j_gene: TRBJ1-1
d_gene: NA
abundance: NA
CDR3nt: TGTGCCACCAGCAGAGATTCTGTGGCGGTCGAAGCTTTCTTT
CDR3aa: CATSRDSVAVEAFF

len: 12
v_gene: TRBV10-1
j_gene: TRBJ1-2
d_gene: TRBD1
abundance: few
CDR3nt: TGCGCCAGCAGCGGACAGGGGGCTGGCTACACCTTC
CDR3aa: CASSGQGAGYTF

len: 14
v_gene: TRBV5-1
j_gene: TRBJ1-2
d_gene: NA
abundance: few
CDR3nt: TGCGCCAGCAGCTTGTCAGGGGAAAGCTATGGCTACACCTTC
CDR3aa: CASSLSGESYGYTF

len: 13
v_gene: TRBV19
j_gene: TRBJ1-1
d_gene: NA
abundance: NA
CDR3nt: TGTGCCAGTAGTTTGAAGAGGAACACTGAAGCTTTCTTT
CDR3aa: CASSLKRNTEAFF

len: 17
v_gene: TRBV24-1
j_gene: TRBJ2-3
d_gene: TRBD2
abundance: once
CDR3nt: TGTGCCACCAGTGATTCTGGCGGGGGGGCTAGCACAGATACGCAGTATTTT
CDR3aa: CATSDSGGGASTDTQYF

len: 16
v_gene: TRBV6-5
j_gene: TRBJ2-3
d_gene: TRBD2
abundance: once
CDR3nt: TGTGCCAGCAGTTCCCCCGGGACTAGTATTTCAGATACGCAGTATTTT
CDR3aa: CASSSPGTSISDTQYF

len: 13
v_gene: TRBV24-1
j_gene: TRBJ2-1
d_gene: TRBD2
abundance: NA
CDR3nt: TGTGCCACCAGTGATGCGGGGGTGGCTGAGCAGTTCTTC
CDR3aa: CATSDAGVAEQFF

len: 14
v_gene: TRBV5-1
j_gene: TRBJ2-7
d_gene: TRBD2
abundance: NA
CDR3nt: TGCGCCAGCAGCTATACTAGCGGCTCCTACGAGCAGTACTTC
CDR3aa: CASSYTSGSYEQYF

len: 15
v_gene: TRBV9
j_gene: TRBJ2-3
d_gene: NA
abundance: NA
CDR3nt: TGTGCCAGCAGCGTAGGGGGGGGCCAGACAGATACGCAGTATTTT
CDR3aa: CASSVGGGQTDTQYF

len: 14
v_gene: TRBV19
j_gene: TRBJ1-1
d_gene: TRBD1
abundance: NA
CDR3nt: TGTGCCAGTAGTACGGGACAGGGGATCGCTGAAGCTTTCTTT
CDR3aa: CASSTGQGIAEAFF

len: 14
v_gene: TRBV5-1
j_gene: TRBJ2-7
d_gene: TRBD1
abundance: NA
CDR3nt: TGCGCCAGCAGCCTAGGACAGGTTTCCTACGAGCAGTACTTC
CDR3aa: CASSLGQVSYEQYF

len: 13
v_gene: TRBV12-3/TRBV12-4
j_gene: TRBJ1-1
d_gene: TRBD1
abundance: NA
CDR3nt: TGTGCCAGCAGTTTACTGGGACAGGGGGAAGCTTTCTTT
CDR3aa: CASSLLGQGEAFF

len: 15
v_gene: TRBV7-3
j_gene: TRBJ2-1
d_gene: NA
abundance: NA
CDR3nt: TGTGCCAGCAGCTTATCCGGACTCAAATACAATGAGCAGTTCTTC
CDR3aa: CASSLSGLKYNEQFF

len: 19
v_gene: TRBV11-2
j_gene: TRBJ2-2
d_gene: TRBD2
abundance: NA
CDR3nt: TGTGCCAGCAACATTAACGGGCTAGCGGGGGACTTCCACACCGGGGAGCTGTTTTTT
CDR3aa: CASNINGLAGDFHTGELFF

len: 17
v_gene: TRBV21-1
j_gene: TRBJ2-5
d_gene: NA
abundance: NA
CDR3nt: TGTGCCAGCAGCTCTTTGGGGCTAGGGGTGGGGCAAGAGACCCAGTACTTC
CDR3aa: CASSSLGLGVGQETQYF

len: 15
v_gene: TRBV7-9
j_gene: TRBJ1-2
d_gene: TRBD1
abundance: NA
CDR3nt: TGTGCCAGCAGCTCTCCCGGGACAGGGACCTATGGCTACACCTTC
CDR3aa: CASSSPGTGTYGYTF

len: 13
v_gene: TRBV11-2
j_gene: TRBJ2-1
d_gene: NA
abundance: few
CDR3nt: TGTGCCAGCAGCTTAGATCACAGAGGCAGGGAGTTCTTC
CDR3aa: CASSLDHRGREFF

len: 16
v_gene: TRBV27
j_gene: TRBJ2-7
d_gene: TRBD2
abundance: NA
CDR3nt: TGTGCCAGCGAGGCGCCGGGACTAGCGGGAGTAAACGAGCAGTACTTC
CDR3aa: CASEAPGLAGVNEQYF

len: 17
v_gene: TRBV6-1
j_gene: TRBJ2-5
d_gene: TRBD2
abundance: NA
CDR3nt: TGTGCCAGCAGTGAATACTTAGCGGGAGGCCGGGGAGAGACCCAGTACTTC
CDR3aa: CASSEYLAGGRGETQYF

len: 18
v_gene: TRBV9
j_gene: TRBJ1-2
d_gene: NA
abundance: NA
CDR3nt: TGTGCCAGCAGCGTTAATCCCCAGAGGCTGACTAGTTCCTATGGCTACACCTTC
CDR3aa: CASSVNPQRLTSSYGYTF

len: 15
v_gene: TRBV24-1
j_gene: TRBJ2-7
d_gene: TRBD1
abundance: NA
CDR3nt: TGTGCCACCAGTGGAAAGACAGGGACGTCCTACGAGCAGTACTTC
CDR3aa: CATSGKTGTSYEQYF

len: 14
v_gene: TRBV3-1/TRBV3-2
j_gene: TRBJ1-1
d_gene: NA
abundance: many
CDR3nt: TGTGCCAGCAGCCAGAAGGCACAGTCCCCACAAGCTTTCTTT
CDR3aa: CASSQKAQSPQAFF

len: 15
v_gene: TRBV7-9
j_gene: TRBJ2-7
d_gene: NA
abundance: NA
CDR3nt: TGTGCCAGCAGCTTAGGCGGGACAGAGCGCGACGAGCAGTACTTC
CDR3aa: CASSLGGTERDEQYF

len: 16
v_gene: TRBV19
j_gene: TRBJ2-1
d_gene: NA
abundance: NA
CDR3nt: TGTGCCAGTAGTACCTTCGGGAGTCAGTCCTACAATGAGCAGTTCTTC
CDR3aa: CASSTFGSQSYNEQFF

len: 16
v_gene: TRBV10-3
j_gene: TRBJ1-5
d_gene: NA
abundance: NA
CDR3nt: TGTGCCATCAGTGAGTCCTCCACAGGGATGGGTCAGCCCCAGCATTTT
CDR3aa: CAISESSTGMGQPQHF

len: 15
v_gene: TRBV6-5
j_gene: TRBJ1-2
d_gene: TRBD1
abundance: NA
CDR3nt: TGTGCCAGCAGACAAACAGGGGGGAGAAACTATGGCTACACCTTC
CDR3aa: CASRQTGGRNYGYTF

len: 15
v_gene: TRBV11-2
j_gene: TRBJ1-1
d_gene: NA
abundance: NA
CDR3nt: TGTGCCAGCAGCTTAACGGCAGGGGTGAACACTGAAGCTTTCTTT
CDR3aa: CASSLTAGVNTEAFF

len: 14
v_gene: TRBV11-3
j_gene: TRBJ2-5
d_gene: NA
abundance: NA
CDR3nt: TGTGCCAGCAGCTCCGGGGGACTTCAAGAGACCCAGTACTTC
CDR3aa: CASSSGGLQETQYF

len: 16
v_gene: TRBV27
j_gene: TRBJ1-1
d_gene: NA
abundance: NA
CDR3nt: TGTGCCAGCGGCTCGGGATACGGACGGTTGGACACTGAAGCTTTCTTT
CDR3aa: CASGSGYGRLDTEAFF

len: 15
v_gene: TRBV9
j_gene: TRBJ1-5
d_gene: NA
abundance: NA
CDR3nt: TGTGCCAGCAGCGTAGGGTCGGGGGGCGATCAGCCCCAGCATTTT
CDR3aa: CASSVGSGGDQPQHF

len: 13
v_gene: TRBV3-1/TRBV3-2
j_gene: TRBJ1-6
d_gene: TRBD1
abundance: NA
CDR3nt: TGTGCCAGCAGCCAACCAGGGGGTTTACGCCTCCACTTT
CDR3aa: CASSQPGGLRLHF

len: 13
v_gene: TRBV5-1
j_gene: TRBJ1-1
d_gene: NA
abundance: NA
CDR3nt: TGCGCCAGCAGCCCACAGGGAGACACTGAAGCTTTCTTT
CDR3aa: CASSPQGDTEAFF

len: 14
v_gene: TRBV2
j_gene: TRBJ2-1
d_gene: TRBD2
abundance: NA
CDR3nt: TGTGCCAGCAGGACTAGCGGGAGTTACAATGAGCAGTTCTTC
CDR3aa: CASRTSGSYNEQFF

len: 15
v_gene: TRBV18
j_gene: TRBJ1-3
d_gene: NA
abundance: few
CDR3nt: TGTGCCAGCTCACCCCCTCTGAGCTCTGGAAACACCATATATTTT
CDR3aa: CASSPPLSSGNTIYF

len: 15
v_gene: TRBV10-1
j_gene: TRBJ2-1
d_gene: TRBD2
abundance: NA
CDR3nt: TGCGCCAGCAGTGGATCTAGCGGGGGATACAATGAGCAGTTCTTC
CDR3aa: CASSGSSGGYNEQFF

len: 14
v_gene: TRBV6-6
j_gene: TRBJ1-4
d_gene: TRBD1
abundance: NA
CDR3nt: TGTGCCAGCAGTTACGGACAGGGTAATGAAAAACTGTTTTTT
CDR3aa: CASSYGQGNEKLFF

len: 18
v_gene: TRBV19
j_gene: TRBJ2-1
d_gene: NA
abundance: NA
CDR3nt: TGTGCCAGTAGTATAGCACCGACAGGCGGAAGCTCCTACAATGAGCAGTTCTTC
CDR3aa: CASSIAPTGGSSYNEQFF